This T cell receptor (beta chain) was retrieved from a study of blood T cell repertoires in COVID-19. The assay was immunoSEQ multiplex PCR, and TCRdb's table has in-frame clones only and misses some. Among approximately 140,000 clones listed, approximately 84% were seen once. Trimming removed 6 bases from V and 6 bases from J; junction bases left unmatched: 9. In germline, CDR1 is MNHEY, CDR2 SVGAGI. This CDR3 is built from 15 residues. Living in under 30 US areas, the participants were between roughly 18 and 95 years of age. The sequence was obtained from a middle-aged man with acute COVID-19. The sample taken for sequencing was PBMCs or T cells enriched from blood (not recorded which). The genes are TRBV6-5 and TRBJ2-2; TRBD1 matches 8 bases. The CDR3, as DNA: TGTGCCAGCAGGCCGCCGGGACAGGTGTCCGGGGAGCTGTTTTTT. Protein product: CASRPPGQVSGELFF.